This T cell receptor (beta chain) emerged from a study of blood T cell repertoires in COVID-19. Assay: immunoSEQ multiplex PCR; the TCRdb copy retains only in-frame clones and omits some. The repertoire has around 110,000 clones, over 60% of them found once; the top ten carry around 6.2%. The CDR3 runs to 15 residues. Looked up from germline, CDR1 is MDHEN and CDR2 is SYDVKM. The J segment lost 5 bases and the V segment lost 4 bases, leaving 10 bases of the junction unmatched. V and J are TRBV28 and TRBJ2-7; 8 bases align to TRBD1. Sequencing was carried out using peripheral blood. The receptor was derived from a man older than 75 with COVID-19, enrolled during active disease. The DNA of the CDR3 is TGTGCCAGCAGTTCTACGGACAGGGTAACCGACGAGCAGTACTTC. Protein: CASSSTDRVTDEQYF.